This TCR beta chain was sequenced for a study of early T cells in non-severe SARS-CoV-2 infection. Study-level background: Whole-blood bulk RNA, unsorted, was sequenced, and chains were unpaired.

The V end lost 5 bases, the J end lost 1 base, and 11 bases lay between the germline ends. The CDR3 is made up of 14 amino acids. The germline V gene encodes CDR1 KGHSH and CDR2 LQKENI. This clonotype was picked up a small number of times. Its antigen remains unknown. General study findings and limits: In VDJdb matching, anti-spike CD8 responses were favored while private and CD4 specificities went missing.

The protocol attached unique molecular identifiers to individual cDNA molecules. Each CDR3 protein is one row after TCRdb ran MiXCR on the 5' RACE reads. The data hold tens of thousands of distinct CDR3 sequences, with approximately 5.1% observed a single time. Sequenced here: whole blood, sampled at baseline. The TCR was taken from an adult who was a healthcare worker with PCR-confirmed SARS-CoV-2 infection or an uninfected control (not recorded which). The rearrangement joins TRBV18 to TRBJ2-5; no clear D. The CDR3 sequence: CASSIGSIQETQYF. DNA for the CDR3: TGTGCCAGCTCAATCGGATCCATCCAAGAGACCCAGTACTTC.